This passage covers 9 T cell receptor beta chains from one sample sequenced in a study of T cell repertoires in urothelial bladder cancer. Assay: immunoSEQ multiplex PCR; the TCRdb copy retains only in-frame clones and omits some. The profile shows 450 to 650 clones, around 71% of them singletons. The sequencing sample was made of tumor-infiltrating cells from bladder cancer. The receptors shown here come from a human donor with urothelial carcinoma.

The chain is built from TRBV10-3 and TRBJ2-3; tentatively, D is TRBD2 (6 bases). The CDR3 covers 14 residues. The ends were cut back, 2 bases at V and 4 bases at J, with 10 bases in the middle. Germline-derived CDR1 and CDR2 are ENHRY and SYGVKD. The CDR3 sequence: CAISEGGNADTQYF. The CDR3 region has the DNA TGTGCCATCAGTGAGGGAGGGAACGCAGATACGCAGTATTTT.

This clone has just a few counts. In DNA, the CDR3 is TGTGCCAGTAGTATTGCCAGGGCGAACACTGAAGCTTTCTTT. This translates into CASSIARANTEAFF. The chain has TRBV19 and TRBJ1-1; a possible D gene is TRBD1 (5 bases). Trimming removed 3 bases at V and 1 base at J, with 9 bases between. The CDR3 is 14 amino acids. CDR1 is LNHDA, CDR2 SQIVND, per germline (reference sequence).

The J gene is TRBJ2-2, the V gene TRBV27, with TRBD1 matching 7 bases. CDR1 and CDR2 from the germline V gene are MNHEY and SMNVEV (reference sequence). This CDR3 is built from 15 residues. V was clipped by 6 bases and J by 5 bases; unmatched bases: 9. CDR3 sequence (DNA): TGTGCCAGCAGCCAATCGGACAGGTGGACCGGGGAGCTGTTTTTT. Protein product: CASSQSDRWTGELFF.

V is TRBV25-1 and J is TRBJ1-2; 8 bases align to TRBD1. The CDR3 contains 14 residues. Germline V CDR1 and CDR2: MGHDK, SYGVNS. Trimming cost V 6 bases and J 4 bases; bases outside gene matches: 7. CDR3 bases: TGTGCCAGCAGACGAACAGGGGGTAGCTATGGCTACACCTTC. Residues: CASRRTGGSYGYTF.

Written as DNA, the CDR3 is TGTGCCAGCAGCTCAGGGGGGACAGGGGAACCCTACGAGCAGTACTTC. Its translation: CASSSGGTGEPYEQYF. The chain combines TRBV7-8 with TRBJ2-7; 10 bases line up with TRBD1. The junction had 8 bases not matched to a gene; V was cut back by 4 bases and J by 2 bases. CDR3 size: 16 residues. Per germline, CDR1 SGHVS and CDR2 FQNEAQ. The variable domain in full, with the rest retrieved from reference TRBV7-8 and TRBJ2-7, is GAGVSQSPRYKVAKRGQDVALRCDPISGHVSLFWYQQALGQGPEFLTYFQNEAQLDKSGLPSDRFFAERPEGSVSTLKIQRTQQEDSAVYLCASSSGGTGEPYEQYFGPGTRLTVT.

The rearrangement uses TRBV2 and TRBJ2-6; 7 nucleotides line up with TRBD2. The CDR3 consists of 16 residues. Germline V lookup: CDR1 SNHLY, CDR2 FYNNEI. CDR3 protein: CAPPPGGVSGANVLTF. The CDR3, as DNA: TGTGCACCCCCCCCGGGGGGTGTCTCTGGGGCCAACGTCCTGACTTTC.

The table lists this clone with a few counts. This chain links TRBV7-8 with TRBJ2-7, with D possibly being TRBD1 (5 bases). The CDR3 is 14 amino acids. The germline gives CDR1 SGHVS, CDR2 FQNEAQ. V shed 2 bases and J shed 4 bases, with 12 bases lying between them. The CDR3 sequence: CASSLTGLGYEQYF. The CDR3, as DNA: TGTGCCAGCAGCTTAACAGGTTTAGGGTACGAGCAGTACTTC.

V usage is TRBV10-3 and J usage is TRBJ2-3, with TRBD1 identical over 9 bases. Germline V gene sequence: CDR1 ENHRY, CDR2 SYGVKD. CDR3 length: 18 residues. V lost 10 bases, J lost 0 bases, and 17 bases stayed unmatched. The CDR3 here is CATRRGGGQGSSTDTQYF. CDR3 nucleotides: TGTGCCACCAGGAGAGGTGGGGGACAGGGTTCTAGCACAGATACGCAGTATTTT.

This rearrangement joins TRBV5-5 to TRBJ1-3; 9 positions agree with TRBD1. Unmatched junction bases numbered 3, after V lost 0 bases and J lost 8 bases. The CDR3 consists of 14 residues. Germline V gene data show CDR1 as SGHKS and CDR2 as YYEKEE (reference sequence). CDR3: CASSLGGQGDTIYF. CDR3 DNA sequence: TGTGCCAGCAGCTTGGGGGGACAGGGAGACACCATATATTTT.